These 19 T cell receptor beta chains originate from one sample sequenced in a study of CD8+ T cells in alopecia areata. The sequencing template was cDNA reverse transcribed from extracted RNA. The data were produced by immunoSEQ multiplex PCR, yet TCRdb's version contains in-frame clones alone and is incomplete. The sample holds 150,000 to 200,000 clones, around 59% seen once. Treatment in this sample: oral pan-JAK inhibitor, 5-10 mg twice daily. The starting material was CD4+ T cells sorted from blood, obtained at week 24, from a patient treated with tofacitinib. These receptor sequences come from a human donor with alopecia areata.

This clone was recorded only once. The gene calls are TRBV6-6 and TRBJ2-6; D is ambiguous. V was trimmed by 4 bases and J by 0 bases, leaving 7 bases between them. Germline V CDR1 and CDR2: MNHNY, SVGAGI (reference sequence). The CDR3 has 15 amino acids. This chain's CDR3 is CASSSLPSGANVLTF. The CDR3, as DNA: TGTGCCAGCAGTTCCCTCCCCTCTGGGGCCAACGTCCTGACTTTC.

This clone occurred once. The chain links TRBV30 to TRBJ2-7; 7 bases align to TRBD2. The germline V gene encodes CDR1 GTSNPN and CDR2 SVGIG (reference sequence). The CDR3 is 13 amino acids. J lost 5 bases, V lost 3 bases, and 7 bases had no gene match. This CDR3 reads CAWSHRGGHEQYF. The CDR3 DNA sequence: TGTGCCTGGAGCCACCGCGGGGGTCACGAGCAGTACTTC.

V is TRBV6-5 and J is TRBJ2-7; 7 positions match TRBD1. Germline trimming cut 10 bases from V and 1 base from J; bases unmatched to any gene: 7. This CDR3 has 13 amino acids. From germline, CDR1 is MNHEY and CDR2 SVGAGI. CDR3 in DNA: TGTGCCACCGGTGGGGGACAGTCCTACGAGCAGTACTTC. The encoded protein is CATGGGQSYEQYF.

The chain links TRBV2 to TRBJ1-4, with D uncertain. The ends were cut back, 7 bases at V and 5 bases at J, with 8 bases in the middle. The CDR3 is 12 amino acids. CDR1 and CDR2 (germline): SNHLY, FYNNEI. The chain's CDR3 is CASTPLNEKLFF. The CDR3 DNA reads TGTGCCAGCACCCCGCTAAATGAAAAACTGTTTTTT.

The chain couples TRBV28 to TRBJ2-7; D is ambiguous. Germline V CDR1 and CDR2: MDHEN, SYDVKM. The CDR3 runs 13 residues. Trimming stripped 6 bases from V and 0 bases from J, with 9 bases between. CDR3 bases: TGTGCCAGCAGCCACACAAGCTCCTACGAGCAGTACTTC. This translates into CASSHTSSYEQYF.

CDR3 in DNA: TGTGCCAGCAGAGAGGGGGGTTCACCCCTCCACTTT. Protein product: CASREGGSPLHF. This rearrangement joins TRBV6-1 to TRBJ1-6; D possibly corresponds to TRBD1 (6 bases). Germline lookup yields CDR1 MNHNS and CDR2 SASEGT. This CDR3 has 12 amino acids. V lost 6 bases to trimming and J lost 9 bases, with 9 bases between them.

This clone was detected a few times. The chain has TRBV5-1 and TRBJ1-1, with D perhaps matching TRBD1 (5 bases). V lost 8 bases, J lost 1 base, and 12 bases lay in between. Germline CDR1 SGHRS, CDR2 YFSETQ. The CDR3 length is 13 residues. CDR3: CASSTARNTEAFF. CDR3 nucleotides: TGCGCCAGTTCGACAGCGAGGAACACTGAAGCTTTCTTT.

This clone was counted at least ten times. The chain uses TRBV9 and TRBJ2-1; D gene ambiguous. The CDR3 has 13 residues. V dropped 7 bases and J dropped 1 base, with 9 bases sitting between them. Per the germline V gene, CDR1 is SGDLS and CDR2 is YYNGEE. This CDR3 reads CASRPGSYNEQFF. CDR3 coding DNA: TGTGCCAGCCGGCCCGGTTCCTACAATGAGCAGTTCTTC. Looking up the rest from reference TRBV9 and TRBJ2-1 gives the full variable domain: DSGVTQTPKHLITATGQRVTLRCSPRSGDLSVYWYQQSLDQGLQFLIQYYNGEERAKGNILERFSAQQFPDLHSELNLSSLELGDSALYFCASRPGSYNEQFFGPGTRLTVL.

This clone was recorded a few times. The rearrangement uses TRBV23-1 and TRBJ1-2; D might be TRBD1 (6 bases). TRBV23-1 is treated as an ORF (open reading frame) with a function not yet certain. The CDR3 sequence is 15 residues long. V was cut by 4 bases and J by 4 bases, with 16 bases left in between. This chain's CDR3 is CASSPLDRRFYGYTF. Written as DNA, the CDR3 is TGCGCCAGCAGTCCTCTCGACAGGCGTTTCTATGGCTACACCTTC.

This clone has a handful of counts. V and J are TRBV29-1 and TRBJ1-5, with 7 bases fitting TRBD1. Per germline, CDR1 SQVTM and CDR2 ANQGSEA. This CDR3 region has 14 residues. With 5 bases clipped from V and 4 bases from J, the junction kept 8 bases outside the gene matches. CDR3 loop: CSVQTGRGNQPQHF. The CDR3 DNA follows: TGCAGCGTTCAGACAGGGCGAGGGAATCAGCCCCAGCATTTT.

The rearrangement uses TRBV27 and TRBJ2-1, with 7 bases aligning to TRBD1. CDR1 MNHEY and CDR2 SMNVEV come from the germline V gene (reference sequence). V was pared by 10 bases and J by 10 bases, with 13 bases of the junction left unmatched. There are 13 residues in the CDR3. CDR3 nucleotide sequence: TGTGCCACCACCCAGAGACAGGGTGCGGAGCAGTTCTTC. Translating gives CATTQRQGAEQFF.

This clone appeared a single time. The CDR3: CAWSVRRTQAEAFF. CDR3 in DNA: TGTGCCTGGAGTGTACGACGAACCCAGGCTGAAGCTTTCTTT. The chain uses TRBV30 and TRBJ1-1; D is uncertain. Germline CDR1 reads GTSNPN; CDR2 reads SVGIG (reference sequence). The CDR3 runs 14 residues. The germline V and J ends were trimmed by 0 bases and 6 bases, with 14 bases remaining between them.

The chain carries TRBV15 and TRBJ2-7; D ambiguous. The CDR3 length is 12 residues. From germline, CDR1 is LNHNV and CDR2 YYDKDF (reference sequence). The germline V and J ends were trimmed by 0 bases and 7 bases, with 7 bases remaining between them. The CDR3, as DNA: TGTGCCACCAGCAGAGATAACCTGGAGCAGTACTTC. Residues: CATSRDNLEQYF.

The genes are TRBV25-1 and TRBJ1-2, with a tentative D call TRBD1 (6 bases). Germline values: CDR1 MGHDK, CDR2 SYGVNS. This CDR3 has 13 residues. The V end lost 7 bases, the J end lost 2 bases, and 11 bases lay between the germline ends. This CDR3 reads CASTGQGNYGYTF. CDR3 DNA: TGTGCCAGCACGGGCCAGGGGAACTATGGCTACACCTTC.

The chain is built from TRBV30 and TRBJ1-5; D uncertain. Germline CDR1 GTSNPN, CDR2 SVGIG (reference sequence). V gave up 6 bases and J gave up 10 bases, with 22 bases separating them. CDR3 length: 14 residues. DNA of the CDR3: TGTGCCTGCCTTGCGGAAGGCGGAGCTCGTCCCCAGCATTTT. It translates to CACLAEGGARPQHF. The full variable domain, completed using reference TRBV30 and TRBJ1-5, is SQTIHQWPATLVQPVGSPLSLECTVEGTSNPNLYWYRQAAGRGLQLLFYSVGIGQISSEVPQNLSASRPQDRQFILSSKKLLLSDSGFYLCACLAEGGARPQHFGDGTRLSIL.

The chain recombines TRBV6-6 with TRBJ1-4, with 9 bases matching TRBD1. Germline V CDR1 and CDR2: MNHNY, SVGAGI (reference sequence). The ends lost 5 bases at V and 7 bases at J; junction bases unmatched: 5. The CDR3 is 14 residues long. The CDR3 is CASSRGQGGEKLFF. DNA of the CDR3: TGTGCCAGCAGTCGGGGACAGGGTGGTGAAAAACTGTTTTTT.

CDR3 DNA: TGTGCCAGCTCACAAACCGCGGGGGCCCGATACGAGCAGTACTTC. Protein: CASSQTAGARYEQYF. The chain couples TRBV18 to TRBJ2-7, with D possibly TRBD2 on 7 matching bases. This CDR3 has 15 amino acids. V was pared by 4 bases and J by 4 bases, with 17 bases between. Germline CDR1 KGHSH, CDR2 LQKENI.

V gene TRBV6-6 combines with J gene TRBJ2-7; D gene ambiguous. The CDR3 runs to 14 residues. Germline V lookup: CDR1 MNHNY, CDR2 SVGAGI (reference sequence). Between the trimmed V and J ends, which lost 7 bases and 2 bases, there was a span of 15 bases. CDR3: CASNSPPGPYEQYF. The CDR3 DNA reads TGTGCCAGCAACTCCCCCCCCGGTCCCTACGAGCAGTACTTC.

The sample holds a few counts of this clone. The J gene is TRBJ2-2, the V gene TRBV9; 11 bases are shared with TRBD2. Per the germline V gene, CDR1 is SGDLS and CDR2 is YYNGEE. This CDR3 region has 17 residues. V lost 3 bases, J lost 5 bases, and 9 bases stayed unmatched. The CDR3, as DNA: TGTGCCAGCAGCGCGCCACCGGGACTAGCGGTGACCGGGGAGCTGTTTTTT. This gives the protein CASSAPPGLAVTGELFF.